The next 23 T cell receptor beta chains were all read from a single sample in a study of PD-1 blockade in classical Hodgkin lymphoma. Some clones are missing from TCRdb's copy, which holds only in-frame ones; the method was immunoSEQ multiplex PCR. The sample holds 30,000 to 35,000 clones, 80% to 95% seen once. All patients relapsed after autologous stem cell transplantation, and brentuximab vedotin exposure varied. The CD4+ T cells used were purified from thawed PBMCs through magnetic negative selection. This sample comprised CD4+ T cells from blood, obtained at baseline. These receptors all come from a human donor with classical Hodgkin lymphoma.

The chain recombines TRBV5-4 with TRBJ2-3; TRBD1 agrees at 8 bases. Germline V CDR1 and CDR2: SGHNT, YYREEE (reference sequence). The CDR3 covers 16 residues. After removal of 2 bases from V and 5 bases from J, the junction contained 10 bases not matched to a gene. CDR3 sequence (DNA): TGTGCCAGCAGCTTATTGGGGACAGGCCTTGGAGATACGCAGTATTTT. Its protein product is CASSLLGTGLGDTQYF.

This chain links TRBV28 with TRBJ1-4; weak D call: TRBD1 (6 bases). The CDR3 runs to 14 residues. In germline, CDR1 is MDHEN, CDR2 SYDVKM. The V end was cut by 3 bases, the J end by 2 bases, with 7 bases between. The CDR3 sequence: CASSLTGTNEKLFF. CDR3 DNA: TGTGCCAGCAGTTTGACAGGCACTAATGAAAAACTGTTTTTT.

The rearrangement joins TRBV5-6 to TRBJ2-1; 13 bases agree with TRBD2. The germline gives CDR1 SGHDT, CDR2 YYEEEE. Trimming removed 1 base from V and 7 bases from J; junction bases left unmatched: 5. This CDR3 region has 16 residues. The CDR3 sequence: CASSLSTSGRNNEQFF. CDR3 coding DNA: TGTGCCAGCAGCTTGTCGACTAGCGGGAGGAATAATGAGCAGTTCTTC.

The CDR3 spells CASSFWSSSGELFF. The CDR3 region has the DNA TGTGCCAGCAGCTTTTGGTCGAGCTCGGGGGAGCTGTTTTTT. V gene TRBV13 combines with J gene TRBJ2-2; D uncertain. Germline lookup yields CDR1 PRHDT and CDR2 FYEKMQ (reference sequence). The CDR3 has 14 amino acids. Trimming cost V 3 bases and J 8 bases, with 13 bases left between them.

The chain combines TRBV6-1 with TRBJ2-3, with 8 bases fitting TRBD2. Unmatched junction bases numbered 8, after V lost 8 bases and J lost 4 bases. The CDR3 spans 14 residues. Germline values: CDR1 MNHNS, CDR2 SASEGT. The CDR3 region has the DNA TGTGCCAGCCGGGGGGGCCTGAGGGCAGATACGCAGTATTTT. Its protein product is CASRGGLRADTQYF.

The chain recombines TRBV7-9 with TRBJ2-3; no firm D call. V lost 3 bases, J lost 3 bases, and 7 bases lay in between. Germline V gene data show CDR1 as SEHNR and CDR2 as FQNEAQ (reference sequence). This CDR3 contains 13 residues. The CDR3 loop reads CASSFDLTDTQYF. The CDR3, as DNA: TGTGCCAGCAGCTTTGACCTTACAGATACGCAGTATTTT.

V is TRBV7-2 and J is TRBJ2-3, with TRBD2 matching 10 bases. The V and J ends lost 2 bases and 5 bases, in that order; junction bases with no gene match: 10. CDR3 length equals 17 residues. Per germline, CDR1 SGHTA and CDR2 FQGNSA. The CDR3 DNA is TGTGCCAGCAGCTTAACTGCTAGCGGGAGAATAATAGATACGCAGTATTTT. It specifies CASSLTASGRIIDTQYF. The full variable domain, rest sourced from reference TRBV7-2 and TRBJ2-3, is GAGVSQSPSNKVTEKGKDVELRCDPISGHTALYWYRQSLGQGLEFLIYFQGNSAPDKSGLPSDRFSAERTGGSVSTLTIQRTQQEDSAVYLCASSLTASGRIIDTQYFGPGTRLTVL.

This chain links TRBV11-3 with TRBJ2-5; D perhaps matches TRBD1 (5 bases). Germline V gene sequence: CDR1 SGHNT, CDR2 YENEEA. Trimming cost V 1 base and J 3 bases, with 12 bases left between them. The CDR3 runs to 15 residues. This CDR3 is CASSLGSLGEETQYF. DNA for the CDR3: TGTGCCAGCAGCTTAGGTTCCTTAGGGGAAGAGACCCAGTACTTC.

V is TRBV7-9 and J is TRBJ1-3; D uncertain. The CDR3 consists of 16 residues. In germline, CDR1 is SEHNR, CDR2 FQNEAQ (reference sequence). With 2 bases removed from V and 0 bases from J, the gap between germline ends came to 11 bases. Here the CDR3 reads CASSLRAPSSGNTIYF. As DNA, the CDR3 is TGTGCCAGCAGCTTACGTGCCCCCAGCTCTGGAAACACCATATATTTT. The complete variable domain, with remaining parts taken from reference TRBV7-9 and TRBJ1-3, reads DTGVSQNPRHKITKRGQNVTFRCDPISEHNRLYWYRQTLGQGPEFLTYFQNEAQLEKSRLLSDRFSAERPKGSFSTLEIQRTEQGDSAMYLCASSLRAPSSGNTIYFGEGSWLTVV.

The chain recombines TRBV4-2 with TRBJ1-2; perhaps TRBD1 as D (6 bases). Trimming took 0 bases from V and 3 from J, leaving 11 bases between them. Germline CDR1 is LGHNA and CDR2 is YNFKEQ. The CDR3 sequence is 15 residues long. As DNA, the CDR3 is TGTGCCAGCAGCCAAGATCGGGGGGCGGACTATGGCTACACCTTC. Residues: CASSQDRGADYGYTF.

The V call is TRBV6-5, the J call TRBJ1-3, with D possibly matching TRBD1 (5 bases). Germline V CDR1 and CDR2: MNHEY, SVGAGI. This CDR3 is built from 13 residues. Trimming took 8 bases from V and 2 from J, leaving 10 bases between them. The CDR3 DNA reads as TGTGCCAGCTTCGGGGGGGCTGGAAACACCATATATTTT. Its translation: CASFGGAGNTIYF.

This clone was observed once. The rearrangement links TRBV7-8 to TRBJ1-4; D ambiguous. This CDR3 has 13 amino acids. V lost 5 bases and J lost 7, with 11 bases in between. The V gene's germline CDR1 is SGHVS and CDR2 FQNEAQ. DNA of the CDR3: TGTGCCAGCAGCCCGATGGGCGCTGAAAAACTGTTTTTT. This gives the protein CASSPMGAEKLFF.

V usage is TRBV2 and J usage is TRBJ1-1; 10 bases fit TRBD1. This CDR3 contains 14 residues. Germline lookup yields CDR1 SNHLY and CDR2 FYNNEI. The junction had 4 bases not matched to a gene; V was cut back by 5 bases and J by 4 bases. CDR3 loop: CASSQDRGSTEAFF. The CDR3 DNA reads TGTGCCAGCAGTCAGGACAGGGGGTCCACTGAAGCTTTCTTT.

In DNA, the CDR3 is TGCAGCGTTGGGGGTGGACAGGGGGTGGGCGAGCAGTACTTC. As protein: CSVGGGQGVGEQYF. The rearrangement uses TRBV29-1 and TRBJ2-7; 10 nucleotides match TRBD1. Germline CDR1 reads SQVTM; CDR2 reads ANQGSEA. CDR3 length: 14 amino acids. Unmatched junction bases numbered 9, after V lost 4 bases and J lost 6 bases.

V is TRBV12-1 and J is TRBJ1-2; the D call in the table, TRBD1, was not verified against the DNA. TRBV12-1 is noted as a pseudogene. This CDR3 contains 18 residues. CDR3 region: CASSPNWTPIRRFHGYTF. The CDR3 region has the DNA TGTGCCAGCAGCCCAAACTGGACACCTATTAGGAGATTCCATGGCTACACCTTC.

The V call is TRBV10-2, the J call TRBJ2-7; D is perhaps TRBD1 or TRBD2 (5 bases each). This CDR3 has 11 residues. CDR1 and CDR2 from the germline V gene are WSHSY and SAAADI. V was cut by 6 bases and J by 7 bases, with 10 bases left in between. The CDR3 loop reads CASSRGPEQYF. The CDR3 DNA is TGCGCCAGCAGCCGGGGACCAGAGCAGTACTTC.

CDR3 sequence: CASSVGVAGGPYEQYF. The CDR3 region has the DNA TGTGCCAGCAGCGTAGGAGTAGCGGGGGGGCCCTACGAGCAGTACTTC. This chain uses TRBV9 with TRBJ2-7; 11 positions agree with TRBD2. This CDR3 spans 16 amino acids. The germline V gene has CDR1 SGDLS and CDR2 YYNGEE. V lost 0 bases to trimming and J lost 2 bases; unmatched junction nucleotides: 4.

The chain joins TRBV19 to TRBJ1-3; 9 nucleotides align to TRBD1. Germline values: CDR1 LNHDA, CDR2 SQIVND (reference sequence). The V and J ends lost 5 bases and 0 bases, in that order; junction bases with no gene match: 8. The CDR3 is made up of 17 amino acids. The CDR3 region has the DNA TGTGCCAGTAGTCCCTCACCGGGACAGGGCTCTGGAAACACCATATATTTT. It encodes CASSPSPGQGSGNTIYF.

The chain has TRBV23-1 and TRBJ1-5; D is unclear. TRBV23-1 is annotated as an ORF whose role is uncertain. V shed 1 base and J shed 2 bases, with 12 bases lying between them. The CDR3 contains 16 residues. The CDR3 loop is CASSQWAEPGNQPQHF. DNA of the CDR3: TGCGCCAGCAGTCAATGGGCCGAACCAGGCAATCAGCCCCAGCATTTT.

V usage is TRBV11-2 and J usage is TRBJ1-1; the D gene is possibly TRBD1 (5 bases). CDR1 and CDR2 (germline): SGHAT, FQNNGV. CDR3 length equals 13 residues. Trimming shortened V by 2 bases and J by 6 bases, and 10 bases separated the two germline ends. The DNA of the CDR3 is TGTGCCAGCAGCTTAAAGCGGGGGGCTGAAGCTTTCTTT. As protein: CASSLKRGAEAFF.

This chain joins TRBV2 and TRBJ2-3; no reliable D call. Trimming removed 7 bases from V and 4 bases from J, with 15 bases in between. The CDR3 has 14 amino acids. Germline V gene lookup returns CDR1 SNHLY and CDR2 FYNNEI. DNA for the CDR3: TGTGCCAGCATACCAACCCTACCCCCAGATACGCAGTATTTT. Translated, it gives CASIPTLPPDTQYF.

Only a few counts were recorded for this clone. The V call is TRBV25-1, the J call TRBJ2-7; 10 nucleotides line up with TRBD1. The length of the CDR3 is 12 residues. Germline CDR1 MGHDK, CDR2 SYGVNS. The V segment lost 6 bases and the J segment 7 bases; nucleotides outside the gene matches: 3. CDR3 loop: CASRGQGREQYF. CDR3 sequence (DNA): TGTGCCAGCAGGGGACAGGGGAGGGAGCAGTACTTC.

This clone showed up just a few times. This chain connects TRBV29-1 to TRBJ2-5, with D possibly TRBD1 on 6 matching bases. The germline CDR1 and CDR2 sequences are SQVTM and ANQGSEA. The CDR3 spans 14 residues. Trimming removed 3 bases from V and 2 bases from J, with 13 bases in between. CDR3 sequence: CSVDDRSIQETQYF. The CDR3 DNA is TGCAGCGTTGACGACAGGTCCATACAAGAGACCCAGTACTTC.